This T cell receptor (beta chain) was sequenced in a study of blood T cell repertoires in COVID-19 (dated by TCRdb to about 2020). The study in broad terms: The collaborator samples originated in the United States, Italy and Spain and spanned the acute and convalescent phases of COVID-19. Nearly every sample came with metadata listing a de-identified subject ID, COVID-19 status, age in years and sex. The samples were drawn from the first 160 participants of the ongoing ImmuneRACE study and from roughly 1,300 subjects provided by 6 global collaborators. The dataset comprised deeply sampled blood TCRbeta repertoires from subjects exposed to, actively infected with, or recovered from COVID-19. The material from the prospective study consisted of cDNA or gDNA derived from T cells, B-cell-depleted T cells, or PBMCs. The repertoires were made available in a free public database intended to serve as a resource for research on the immune response to SARS-CoV-2. Where HLA class I and class II types were available, the types were taken from metadata supplied by the sample provider, not from assay-based typing. Results the study describes overall, beyond this receptor: Clinical and demographic metadata were provided uncurated, with the amount varying by source and participant.

A note on this clone: Which antigen it targets is not known. One base away there is no much larger clone; base qualities are not given.

One collaborating source in Seattle enrolled patients while the patients were actively infected and followed the patients over time throughout the course of disease. Whole blood was collected in K2EDTA tubes by collaborating institutions according to the institutions' own protocols. For TCRbeta analysis, collaborators shipped samples as frozen whole blood, isolated PBMCs, or DNA extracted from either of those sample types. TCRbeta CDR3 regions were amplified from genomic DNA by means of the immunoSEQ Assay, a bias-controlled multiplex PCR. Under the source paper's analysis protocol: Nucleated cell counts per sample were estimated from amplification of reference gene primers within the assay. To quantify the absolute abundance of each unique TCRbeta CDR3 rearrangement, sequence reads were collapsed and filtered. For each sample, productive Simpson clonality was calculated by taking the square root of Simpson's diversity index across productive rearrangements. TCRdb mirrors the immuneACCESS table, restricted to in-frame sequences. Some clones are absent from its copies; in checked studies, under half trace to an unresolved V gene, and the reason for the others is unknown. V and J calls plus clone size are reproduced from that table; the DNA served to infer D and trimming. In all, the sample holds about 180,000 clones, and more than 75% of those were seen once. The ten top clones hold approximately 12% of the sample.

CDR1 and CDR2 are drawn from the germline V gene (reference sequence): LNHDA, SQIVND. V trim: 5 bases; J trim: 3 bases; unmatched bases: 4. The CDR3 measures 13 amino acids from cysteine to phenylalanine. The DNA shown is the 39-base CDR3, in frame from base 1. This receptor was taken from a woman between 70 and 85 years old with COVID-19, enrolled during active disease. The sequenced sample was peripheral blood. Here the chain combines TRBV19 and TRBJ2-7; 7 bases in the middle match TRBD1. The CDR3 region has the sequence CASSATGYYEQYF. The DNA sequence is TGTGCCAGTAGTGCGACAGGGTACTACGAGCAGTACTTC.